This TCR beta chain was sequenced for a study of regulatory T cells in long-lasting Graves disease. Study findings and constraints: Repertoires from persistent disease leaned toward TRBV28, TRBJ1-2 and TRBJ2-5.

Regarding time point: newly diagnosed GD, antithyroid drugs for less than 3 months. Extracted RNA from PBMCs served as the source of the TCR library. iRepertoire HTBI primers and Arm-PCR of CDR3 regions built TCR beta libraries. TCRdb recomputed calls from the multiplex PCR reads with MiXCR, one row per CDR3 protein. The sample has roughly 400,000 distinct CDR3 sequences, around 17% seen once. On this clonotype itself: The antigen remains unidentified.

The CDR3 has 12 residues. The germline V gene has CDR1 SNHLY and CDR2 FYNNEI. Trimming pared 4 bases from V and 10 bases from J, leaving 8 bases between. These data were likewise used in another study, on T cells in Graves' hyperthyroidism and ophthalmopathy.

The sample consisted of peripheral blood mononuclear cells (PBMCs), taken at new diagnosis, from a patient treated with antithyroid drugs. This chain links TRBV2 with TRBJ1-6; D perhaps matches TRBD1 (5 bases). This receptor was obtained from a woman under 30 with Graves disease. The CDR3 reads CASSVSGSPLHF. The CDR3 nucleotides read TGTGCCAGCAGTGTGTCAGGGTCACCCCTCCACTTT.